Below, one T cell receptor beta chain is given with its context. This clone came up a few times. The antigen this receptor binds is unknown. No clone much larger than this one lies a single base away; base qualities are absent. The cysteine opens and the phenylalanine closes a CDR3 of 14 amino acids. CDR3 DNA only is kept here, 42 bases in frame from base 1. From the germline V gene, CDR1 is SGHTA and CDR2 is FQGNSA. Trimming costs V 5 bases and J 6 bases, and their ends lie 16 bases apart. TCRbeta CDR3 regions were amplified from genomic DNA by means of the immunoSEQ Assay, a bias-controlled multiplex PCR. As for the authors' bioinformatics: The number of nucleated cells in each sample was estimated by amplification of reference gene primers within the assay. To quantify the absolute abundance of each unique TCRbeta CDR3 rearrangement, sequence reads were collapsed and filtered. Productive Simpson clonality was computed per sample as the square root of Simpson's diversity index over productive rearrangements. Drawn from immuneACCESS, this table holds only the in-frame rearrangements with V and J called that TCRdb kept. Clones are partly lost; checked studies trace under half to an unresolved V gene and leave the rest unexplained. That table supplies the V and J calls and clone size; D and trimming were determined from the DNA. A total of 200,000 to 250,000 clones appear in this sample, around 80% of them only once. More than 4.5% of the sample lies in the top ten.

These data belong to a study of blood T cell repertoires in COVID-19 (TCRdb year 2020). Turning to the overall study: Samples covering the acute and convalescent phases of COVID-19 were provided by collaborators in the United States, Italy and Spain. The material from the prospective study consisted of cDNA or gDNA derived from T cells, B-cell-depleted T cells, or PBMCs. Deeply sampled blood TCRbeta repertoires from subjects exposed to, actively infected with, or recovered from COVID-19 were included in the dataset. The repertoires were released in a freely available public database intended as a resource for research on the immune response to SARS-CoV-2. Samples came from the ongoing ImmuneRACE study (first 160 participants) plus 1,254 subjects from 6 global collaborators. Sample metadata almost always included a de-identified subject ID, COVID-19 status, age in years and sex. Where HLA class I and class II types were available, the types were taken from metadata supplied by the sample provider, not from assay-based typing. Findings and caveats that apply to the study as a whole: The quantity of clinical and demographic metadata differed by source and by participant and was supplied without curation.

A second Seattle source provided samples from volunteer blood donors who had recovered from COVID-19. Whole blood was collected in K2EDTA tubes by collaborating institutions according to the institutions' own protocols. For TCRbeta analysis, collaborator samples were shipped as frozen whole blood, as isolated PBMCs, or as DNA extracted from either sample type. The receptor's source is a woman aged 60-75 years who had recovered from COVID-19. Sequenced input: peripheral blood. The rearranged chain carries TRBV7-2 and TRBJ1-2, with TRBD1 perhaps the D gene, on 5 matching bases. The CDR3 region reads CASSQGNRRDGYTF. The DNA reads TGTGCCAGCAGCCAAGGAAATCGCAGGGATGGCTACACCTTC.